The sample holds a few counts of the clone carrying this TCR beta chain. This sample is drawn from a study of blood T cell repertoires in COVID-19. The CDR3 runs 13 residues. V lost 2 bases, J lost 4 bases, and 8 bases lay in between. Per the germline V gene, CDR1 is SEHNR and CDR2 is FQNEAQ (reference sequence). Using immunoSEQ multiplex PCR, the repertoire was profiled, and TCRdb retains in-frame clones only, with some absent. The sample contains about 400,000 clones, 85% to 90% of which appear only once. The J gene is TRBJ1-2, the V gene TRBV7-9; D remains ambiguous. The receptor comes from a woman aged 25 to 39 who had recovered from COVID-19. Sequenced material: PBMCs or T cells enriched from blood (not recorded which). CDR3 nucleotides: TGTGCCAGCAGCTTACAGGAATTCTATGGCTACACCTTC. This gives the protein CASSLQEFYGYTF.